A single sample gave rise to the 20 T cell receptor beta chains below, sequenced in a study of regulatory T cells in long-lasting Graves disease. Relying on iRepertoire HTBI primers and Arm-PCR of CDR3 regions, the team built TCR beta libraries. Via MiXCR, TCRdb re-called the multiplex PCR reads, giving one row per CDR3 protein. The data show 600,000 to 650,000 distinct CDR3 sequences, 16% seen once. Time point described: newly diagnosed GD, antithyroid drugs for less than 3 months. The TCR library used RNA extracted from PBMCs. These data were also reused for a study on T cells in Graves' hyperthyroidism and ophthalmopathy.

The sequencing here drew on peripheral blood mononuclear cells (PBMCs), taken at new diagnosis, from a patient treated with antithyroid drugs. The origin of the receptors is a woman in her twenties or thirties with Graves disease.

The CDR3 nucleotides are TGTGCCAGCAGTGGATCCTGGGTCGGGGGATACCGAAACACCATATATTTT. It translates to CASSGSWVGGYRNTIYF. The rearrangement links TRBV2 to TRBJ1-3; D perhaps matches TRBD1 (5 bases). CDR3 size: 17 residues. CDR1 and CDR2 from the germline V gene are SNHLY and FYNNEI. Trimming cost V 4 bases and J 5 bases, with 21 bases left between them.

The genes are TRBV28 and TRBJ2-2, with D possibly matching TRBD1 (6 bases). Trimming left V 4 bases short and J 4 bases short, with 13 bases between. Germline V gene data show CDR1 as MDHEN and CDR2 as SYDVKM. This CDR3 region has 15 residues. The CDR3 bases are TGTGCCAGCAGTTCAGGGGCGACGAGCACCGGGGAGCTGTTTTTT. Its protein is CASSSGATSTGELFF.

This clonotype was picked up many times. This rearrangement joins TRBV7-9 to TRBJ2-5, with 8 nucleotides matching TRBD1. With V trimmed by 1 base and J by 5 bases, 6 bases remained unmatched. Germline CDR1 and CDR2: SEHNR and FQNEAQ (reference sequence). The CDR3 consists of 15 residues. The CDR3 reads CASSLDQGAGETQYF. The CDR3 DNA follows: TGTGCCAGCAGCTTAGACCAGGGGGCGGGTGAGACCCAGTACTTC.

In its sample, this clonotype was seen many times. This rearrangement joins TRBV10-1 to TRBJ1-1; D is uncertain. V was pared by 3 bases and J by 5 bases, with 7 bases between. Germline assignment: CDR1 WNHNN and CDR2 SYGVQD (reference sequence). This CDR3 comprises 12 residues. CDR3 amino acids: CASSDDRTEAFF. The CDR3 bases are TGCGCCAGCAGTGATGACCGGACTGAAGCTTTCTTT.

This clonotype was picked up one time. A much larger clone sits a single nucleotide away, making a read error possible. The J gene is TRBJ2-6, the V gene TRBV6-4; weak D call: TRBD1 (6 bases). The CDR3 contains 15 residues. Germline CDR1 MRHNA, CDR2 SNTAGT. As DNA, the CDR3 is TGTGCCACCAGAGACAGGTTCTCTAGGGCCAACGTCCTGACTTTC. Its translation: CATRDRFSRANVLTF.

The DNA of the CDR3 is TGTGCCAGCACCCAGGCAGGCAGGATAACCTCGGGGGGCTACACCTTC. This translates into CASTQAGRITSGGYTF. The chain combines TRBV11-2 with TRBJ1-2; D unclear. Trimming took 7 bases from V and 8 from J, leaving 26 bases between them. CDR3 length: 16 residues. Germline values: CDR1 SGHAT, CDR2 FQNNGV. Using reference TRBV11-2 and TRBJ1-2 for the parts outside the CDR3, the full variable domain is EAGVAQSPRYKIIEKRQSVAFWCNPISGHATLYWYQQILGQGPKLLIQFQNNGVVDDSQLPKDRFSAERLKGVDSTLKIQPAKLEDSAVYLCASTQAGRITSGGYTFGSGTRLTVV.

The CDR3 loop is CASSPSISTEAFF. The CDR3, as DNA: TGTGCCAGCTCACCATCGATCTCCACTGAAGCTTTCTTT. This rearrangement joins TRBV18 to TRBJ1-1; D is unresolved. The CDR3 runs to 13 residues. The ends were cut back, 2 bases at V and 4 bases at J, with 8 bases in the middle. Germline assignment: CDR1 KGHSH and CDR2 LQKENI. Full variable domain (rest looked up from reference TRBV18 and TRBJ1-1): NAGVMQNPRHLVRRRGQEARLRCSPMKGHSHVYWYRQLPEEGLKFMVYLQKENIIDESGMPKERFSAEFPKEGPSILRIQQVVRGDSAAYFCASSPSISTEAFFGQGTRLTVV.

The chain couples TRBV28 to TRBJ2-2; D is ambiguous. The CDR3 has 14 residues. Per the germline V gene, CDR1 is MDHEN and CDR2 is SYDVKM. Trimming took 3 bases from V and 5 from J, leaving 10 bases between them. The DNA for the CDR3 is TGTGCCAGCAGTTTTTCGGCTCTTACCGGGGAGCTGTTTTTT. It translates to CASSFSALTGELFF.

This clonotype was picked up many times. This chain connects TRBV28 to TRBJ2-4; TRBD2 might be the D (5 bases). The germline V gene encodes CDR1 MDHEN and CDR2 SYDVKM. The CDR3 contains 15 residues. Trimming left V 5 bases short and J 5 bases short, with 16 bases between. The DNA of the CDR3 is TGTGCCAGCAGTGAAACAACTAGTGCCGAAAACATTCAGTACTTC. It specifies CASSETTSAENIQYF.

This rearrangement joins TRBV7-9 to TRBJ2-7; D is perhaps TRBD2 (7 bases). CDR1 is SEHNR, CDR2 FQNEAQ, per germline (reference sequence). Trimming cost V 5 bases and J 5 bases, with 19 bases left between them. This CDR3 is built from 15 residues. The CDR3 nucleotides read TGTGCCAGCAGCCTGGAGGGGGGAGGGCCGCACGAGCAGTACTTC. Residues: CASSLEGGGPHEQYF. Variable domain in full (rest from reference TRBV7-9 and TRBJ2-7): DTGVSQNPRHKITKRGQNVTFRCDPISEHNRLYWYRQTLGQGPEFLTYFQNEAQLEKSRLLSDRFSAERPKGSFSTLEIQRTEQGDSAMYLCASSLEGGGPHEQYFGPGTRLTVT.

This chain joins TRBV9 and TRBJ1-2; D gene ambiguous. V lost 1 base, J lost 3 bases, and 10 bases lay in between. CDR3 size: 14 residues. Per the germline V gene, CDR1 is SGDLS and CDR2 is YYNGEE. In DNA form, the CDR3 reads TGTGCCAGCAGCGTAAAACTCCAGGACTATGGCTACACCTTC. It specifies CASSVKLQDYGYTF.

This clonotype has a count of ten or more. The chain combines TRBV6-2 or TRBV6-3 with TRBJ1-1; a weak D match, TRBD1 (5 bases). The germline V and J ends were trimmed by 5 bases and 10 bases, with 17 bases remaining between them. Germline CDR1 is MNHEY and CDR2 is SVGEGT. The CDR3 loop spans 13 amino acids. The CDR3 reads CASSESGSLSAFF. Here the CDR3 DNA reads TGTGCCAGCAGTGAGTCAGGGTCATTATCAGCTTTCTTT.

Many counts were recorded for this clonotype. V is TRBV27 and J is TRBJ2-7, with TRBD2 identical over 9 bases. The J segment lost 4 bases and the V segment lost 5 bases, leaving 9 bases of the junction unmatched. The germline V gene encodes CDR1 MNHEY and CDR2 SMNVEV (reference sequence). The CDR3 sequence is 15 residues long. The CDR3 reads CASSIAGAGLYEQYF. CDR3 sequence (DNA): TGTGCCAGCAGTATAGCGGGAGCTGGTCTATACGAGCAGTACTTC.

Many counts were recorded for this clonotype. V gene TRBV28 combines with J gene TRBJ1-4, with 8 bases identical to TRBD1. Germline assignment: CDR1 MDHEN and CDR2 SYDVKM. Losses at the gene ends were 6 bases for V and 7 bases for J; bases not matched to a gene: 10. There are 15 residues in the CDR3. The CDR3 is CASRTDGTGGEKLFF. DNA for the CDR3: TGTGCCAGCAGGACGGATGGGACAGGAGGTGAAAAACTGTTTTTT.

This clonotype was counted ten times or more. J is TRBJ2-7 and V is TRBV7-9, with TRBD2 matching 7 bases. Trimming at V came to 10 bases and at J to 3 bases, leaving 9 bases not matched to a gene. The germline CDR1 and CDR2 sequences are SEHNR and FQNEAQ (reference sequence). The CDR3 spans 13 residues. CDR3 in amino acids: CATTTGGSYEQYF. In DNA, the CDR3 is TGTGCCACCACGACGGGGGGTAGCTACGAGCAGTACTTC.

At least ten counts were recorded for this clonotype. V is TRBV28 and J is TRBJ2-7; the D is unclear. V was shortened by 10 bases and J by 4 bases, with 14 bases between the two germline ends. Germline CDR1 MDHEN, CDR2 SYDVKM. CDR3 length: 12 amino acids. The CDR3, as DNA: TGTGCCACGGGCCGATTCCCTTACGAGCAGTACTTC. Amino acid sequence: CATGRFPYEQYF.

This clonotype appeared many times. The rearrangement uses TRBV24-1 and TRBJ1-5, with a weak D call TRBD1 (5 bases). Germline assignment: CDR1 KGHDR and CDR2 SFDVKD. Trimming took 9 bases from V and 8 from J, leaving 16 bases between them. The CDR3 consists of 13 residues. DNA of the CDR3: TGTGCCACCTCGGGACCCCGGAGGGAGCCCCAGCATTTT. Amino acids: CATSGPRREPQHF.

This clonotype turned up a few times. V is TRBV3-1 and J is TRBJ2-2, with D unresolved. The V gene's germline CDR1 is LGHDT and CDR2 YNNKEL (reference sequence). The CDR3 covers 15 residues. The V gene lost 1 base and the J gene lost 3 bases, with 9 bases spanning the gap. The chain's CDR3 is CASSQGSPDTGELFF. DNA for the CDR3: TGTGCCAGCAGCCAAGGAAGTCCGGACACCGGGGAGCTGTTTTTT.

The table lists this clonotype with a few counts. This chain's CDR3 is CSATGLAGGNEQFF. CDR3 in DNA: TGCAGTGCTACCGGACTAGCGGGAGGGAATGAGCAGTTCTTC. The rearrangement links TRBV20-1 to TRBJ2-1; 15 bases are shared with TRBD2. V trimming: 4 bases; J trimming: 7 bases; junction bases outside the gene matches: 2. Per germline, CDR1 DFQATT and CDR2 SNEGSKA (reference sequence). This CDR3 region has 14 residues.

This clonotype was counted ten times or more. The V and J genes are TRBV27 and TRBJ1-4, with D possibly matching TRBD1 (6 bases). The V end was cut by 1 base, the J end by 7 bases, with 13 bases between. Germline V lookup: CDR1 MNHEY, CDR2 SMNVEV (reference sequence). CDR3 size: 15 residues. The CDR3 is CASSLFGGAGEKLFF. CDR3 nucleotide sequence: TGTGCCAGCAGTTTATTCGGGGGCGCGGGTGAAAAACTGTTTTTT.